Each of the 23 T cell receptor beta chains below was sequenced from the same sample in a study of T cells in Graves' hyperthyroidism and ophthalmopathy. RNA transcripts served as the template for amplifying TCR beta CDR3 regions. First-round RT-PCR with HTBI primers amplified the TCR CDR3 region. TCRdb called the multiplex PCR reads again in MiXCR, with one record for every CDR3 protein. The table shows around 350,000 distinct CDR3 sequences, with roughly 25% occurring only once. What was sequenced was blood. The receptors here all came from a man in his fifties or sixties with Graves' hyperthyroidism.

CDR3 nucleotide sequence: TGCAGTGCTAGCGACCGGTTTGGGACAGGGTCCGTGGATGAGCAGTTCTTC. This encodes CSASDRFGTGSVDEQFF. The V call is TRBV20-1, the J call TRBJ2-1, with TRBD1 matching 9 bases. Germline CDR1 and CDR2: DFQATT and SNEGSKA (reference sequence). CDR3 length: 17 amino acids. Unmatched junction bases numbered 17, after V lost 3 bases and J lost 8 bases.

This clonotype was seen ten or more times. The V call is TRBV11-3, the J call TRBJ2-7; 8 bases line up with TRBD1. Trimming at V came to 8 bases and at J to 0 bases, leaving 0 bases not matched to a gene. Germline-derived CDR1 and CDR2 are SGHNT and YENEEA. This CDR3 contains 12 residues. The CDR3 DNA is TGTGCCAGCCAGGGGGCCTCCTACGAGCAGTACTTC. Translated, it gives CASQGASYEQYF.

V usage is TRBV9 and J usage is TRBJ2-3, with D unresolved. The germline V and J ends were trimmed by 1 base and 0 bases, with 9 bases remaining between them. In germline, CDR1 is SGDLS, CDR2 YYNGEE. The CDR3 is made up of 15 amino acids. CDR3 amino acids: CASSVSTGSTDTQYF. The CDR3 DNA sequence: TGTGCCAGCAGCGTATCCACCGGGAGCACAGATACGCAGTATTTT.

The J gene is TRBJ1-1, the V gene TRBV11-3; D may be TRBD1 (5 bases). V was clipped by 5 bases and J by 3 bases, with 19 bases between them. The CDR3 is 16 residues long. CDR1 is SGHNT and CDR2 is YENEEA in the germline V gene. The CDR3 bases are TGTGCCAGCAGCCCAGTGCGGGGGTCCGCGGACACTGAAGCTTTCTTT. Its protein is CASSPVRGSADTEAFF.

This clonotype appeared once. The chain couples TRBV3-1 to TRBJ1-1; possibly TRBD1 for D (5 bases). CDR1 is LGHDT and CDR2 is YNNKEL in the germline V gene (reference sequence). CDR3 length: 14 residues. V was cut by 3 bases and J by 10 bases, with 18 bases left in between. The CDR3 DNA sequence: TGTGCCAGCAGCCAGAGTGGGACGGGCTCTGGAGCTTTCTTT. Protein: CASSQSGTGSGAFF.

About this clonotype itself: A much larger clone differs from this one at a single base, so this may be a read error. The chain links TRBV28 to TRBJ1-4; D gene unclear. CDR1 and CDR2 (germline): MDHEN, SYDVKM. CDR3 length: 11 residues. The CDR3 is CASTTSEKLFF. The CDR3 nucleotides are TGTGCCAGCACCACTAGTGAAAAACTGTTTTTT.

This clonotype was observed once. One junction end does not reproduce the germline sequence, and a read error may be involved. This chain links TRBV14 with TRBJ1-1; D gene unclear. The CDR3 length is 14 residues. CDR1 and CDR2 from the germline V gene are SGHDN and FVKESK. The CDR3 bases are TGTGCCAGCAGCCTTATGCGTGGGTCTACTGAAGCTTCCTTT. Translation: CASSLMRGSTEASF.

This chain links TRBV9 with TRBJ2-1; 9 bases line up with TRBD2. The CDR3 is 16 amino acids. Germline V gene data show CDR1 as SGDLS and CDR2 as YYNGEE. Unmatched junction bases numbered 7, after V lost 0 bases and J lost 6 bases. Here the CDR3 reads CASSVGGGLAANEQFF. Here the CDR3 DNA reads TGTGCCAGCAGCGTAGGCGGGGGACTAGCCGCCAATGAGCAGTTCTTC.

This clonotype was counted a few times. The chain is built from TRBV30 and TRBJ2-7; possibly TRBD2 for D (6 bases). This CDR3 has 14 residues. Trimming took 1 base from V and 2 from J, leaving 12 bases between them. The germline V gene has CDR1 GTSNPN and CDR2 SVGIG (reference sequence). CDR3 amino acids: CAWSARGGTYEQYF. The CDR3, as DNA: TGTGCCTGGAGTGCCCGTGGCGGGACCTACGAGCAGTACTTC.

In its sample, this clonotype was seen many times. This chain links TRBV3-1 with TRBJ2-1; D is unclear. There are 12 residues in the CDR3. CDR1 and CDR2 (germline): LGHDT, YNNKEL (reference sequence). V lost 5 bases to trimming and J lost 9 bases, with 11 bases between them. In nucleotides, the CDR3 is TGTGCCAGCAGCAGACCCGGTGGTGAGCAGTTCTTC. Translating it yields CASSRPGGEQFF.

For this clonotype: Just one base apart from a much larger clone, this may be a read error. The rearrangement uses TRBV28 and TRBJ1-1; D might be TRBD1 (6 bases). V shed 5 bases and J shed 8 bases, with 15 bases lying between them. The CDR3 covers 13 residues. Germline V lookup: CDR1 MDHEN, CDR2 SYDVKM. The CDR3 region is CASSPADRTEAFF. The CDR3 bases are TGTGCCAGCAGTCCCGCCGACAGGACGGAAGCTTTCTTT.

The chain carries TRBV9 and TRBJ2-1; D not certain. Germline CDR1 is SGDLS and CDR2 is YYNGEE. There are 16 residues in the CDR3. Trimming stripped 0 bases from V and 0 bases from J, with 10 bases between. The CDR3 sequence is CASSVATTSSYNEQFF. Here the CDR3 DNA reads TGTGCCAGCAGCGTAGCCACTACGAGCTCCTACAATGAGCAGTTCTTC.

This clonotype was found a few times. This chain connects TRBV7-9 to TRBJ2-7; D possibly corresponds to TRBD2 (6 bases). This CDR3 contains 13 residues. The germline V gene encodes CDR1 SEHNR and CDR2 FQNEAQ (reference sequence). V gave up 4 bases and J gave up 6 bases, with 13 bases separating them. CDR3 sequence (DNA): TGTGCCAGCAGCTGGGGGGAGAGCCGCGAGCAGTACTTC. This encodes CASSWGESREQYF. Based on the CDR3 plus reference TRBV7-9 and TRBJ2-7, the full variable domain is DTGVSQNPRHKITKRGQNVTFRCDPISEHNRLYWYRQTLGQGPEFLTYFQNEAQLEKSRLLSDRFSAERPKGSFSTLEIQRTEQGDSAMYLCASSWGESREQYFGPGTRLTVT.

The chain combines TRBV5-1 with TRBJ2-1, with D uncertain. The CDR3 runs 11 residues. The ends were cut back, 7 bases at V and 6 bases at J, with 8 bases in the middle. CDR1 and CDR2 (germline): SGHRS, YFSETQ. CDR3 amino acids: CASRVTNEQFF. The CDR3 region has the DNA TGCGCCAGCCGCGTTACCAATGAGCAGTTCTTC.

V usage is TRBV2 and J usage is TRBJ1-1; TRBD1 aligns across 10 bases. The CDR3 length is 15 residues. Germline loops: CDR1 SNHLY, CDR2 FYNNEI. V gave up 7 bases and J gave up 3 bases; unmatched junction bases: 8. DNA for the CDR3: TGTGCCAGCAAAACCGGGACAGGGGCGTACACTGAAGCTTTCTTT. This codes for CASKTGTGAYTEAFF. Combining the CDR3 with reference TRBV2 and TRBJ1-1 gives the whole variable domain EPEVTQTPSHQVTQMGQEVILRCVPISNHLYFYWYRQILGQKVEFLVSFYNNEISEKSEIFDDQFSVERPDGSNFTLKIRSTKLEDSAMYFCASKTGTGAYTEAFFGQGTRLTVV.

The V gene is TRBV12-3 or TRBV12-4, the J gene TRBJ2-2, with 9 bases lining up with TRBD1. The CDR3 contains 14 residues. With V trimmed by 3 bases and J by 6 bases, 2 bases remained unmatched. DNA for the CDR3: TGTGCCAGCAGTTTGGACAGGGGAGCCGGGGAGCTGTTTTTT. Its translation: CASSLDRGAGELFF.

The sample holds many counts of this clonotype. The chain carries TRBV7-3 and TRBJ2-5, with D possibly TRBD2 on 6 matching bases. The CDR3 is 15 residues long. The V gene lost 2 bases and the J gene lost 1 base, with 11 bases spanning the gap. CDR1 and CDR2 (germline): SGHTA, FQGTGA. The DNA of the CDR3 is TGTGCCAGCAGCTTAGGTCGGGGGTCCCAAGAGACCCAGTACTTC. Encoded protein: CASSLGRGSQETQYF.

The table lists this clonotype with a few counts. CDR3 sequence: CASSFTSGRAAGTGELFF. In DNA form, the CDR3 reads TGTGCCAGCAGCTTCACTAGCGGGAGGGCCGCGGGCACCGGGGAGCTGTTTTTT. The chain combines TRBV7-6 with TRBJ2-2; 13 nucleotides agree with TRBD2. This CDR3 contains 18 residues. Germline assignment: CDR1 SGHVS and CDR2 FNYEAQ. Trimming at V came to 3 bases and at J to 4 bases, leaving 8 bases not matched to a gene.

The CDR3 nucleotides read TGTGCCAGTAGGGAGACAGGCTATGGCTACACCTTC. It specifies CASRETGYGYTF. This sequence joins TRBV19 and TRBJ1-2; TRBD1 might be the D (6 bases). CDR1 LNHDA and CDR2 SQIVND come from the germline V gene (reference sequence). Trimming left V 6 bases short and J 4 bases short, with 9 bases between. There are 12 residues in the CDR3.

This clonotype came up many times. The rearrangement uses TRBV24-1 and TRBJ2-2, with unresolved D. CDR1 and CDR2 (germline): KGHDR, SFDVKD. Trimming cost V 8 bases and J 0 bases, with 6 bases left between them. The CDR3 covers 13 residues. The CDR3 sequence is CATTEPNTGELFF. The DNA for the CDR3 is TGTGCCACCACAGAACCGAACACCGGGGAGCTGTTTTTT.

The rearrangement links TRBV28 to TRBJ2-1; D is ambiguous. V was shortened by 2 bases and J by 7 bases, with 12 bases between the two germline ends. Germline V gene sequence: CDR1 MDHEN, CDR2 SYDVKM. The CDR3 is made up of 14 amino acids. CDR3 sequence: CASSLGNSWNEQFF. The CDR3, as DNA: TGTGCCAGCAGTTTAGGTAATAGCTGGAATGAGCAGTTCTTC.

This clonotype turned up a few times. V gene TRBV7-2 combines with J gene TRBJ2-7; 13 nucleotides agree with TRBD2. The CDR3 loop spans 18 amino acids. Germline V lookup: CDR1 SGHTA, CDR2 FQGNSA. V shed 5 bases and J 1 base; nucleotides not matched to a gene: 11. CDR3 sequence (DNA): TGTGCCAGCAGCAGACACGGACTAGCGGGAGATTTATCCTACGAGCAGTACTTC. Encoded protein: CASSRHGLAGDLSYEQYF.

This clonotype was recorded at least ten times. The chain links TRBV18 to TRBJ2-3; D is unresolved. Germline lookup yields CDR1 KGHSH and CDR2 LQKENI. Trimming stripped 1 base from V and 1 base from J, with 9 bases between. This CDR3 spans 15 amino acids. Written as DNA, the CDR3 is TGTGCCAGCTCACCACAACCGGTAGGCACAGATACGCAGTATTTT. This sequence encodes CASSPQPVGTDTQYF.